This entry concerns a single T cell receptor beta chain. The clone's antigen remains unknown. The data are from a study of T cell clusters in autoimmune cytopenias (dated by TCRdb to the late 2010s). About the investigation overall: Of the 40 to 45 healthy donor controls, some 20 were female, and the group had a mean age of roughly 56 years and a median age of around 61 years. Per sample, TRB sequencing gave a median depth of around 55,000 reads and a median of around 2,200 distinct TRB clonotypes. In autoimmune cytopenia patients, peripheral blood TRB and IGH repertoires were sequenced during active disease and over treatment follow-up, together with healthy, CLL and autoimmune hepatitis controls. The study aimed to test whether autoimmune cytopenia patients carry a disease-specific immune repertoire signature usable as a blood-based biomarker. For primary cytopenia, the controls were around 25 age-matched healthy donors, and for secondary cytopenia, the controls were about 13 age-matched CLL patients. Autoimmune hepatitis repertoires were compared against 20 to 25 age- and sex-matched healthy donors. The investigation overall reported the following: Approximately 3-fold more exclusive TRB clusters were observed in healthy donors than in active autoimmune hepatitis patients, consistent with an autoimmunity-wide signature. Shifts in the TRB repertoire, including less even repertoires in secondary cytopenia and CLL, were mostly a reflection of lymphoma bias and not of autoimmunity. A lack of physiological T cell clusters in primary autoimmune cytopenia patients was suggested by GLIPH, as 51 clusters were found to be exclusive to healthy donors versus around 17 exclusive to patients. The cluster-lack signature was not observed for secondary cytopenia versus CLL, as the signature was apparently masked by the dominant lymphoma-associated repertoire. The T cell clusters were defined only in silico, and the functional role of the clusters still needed to be validated experimentally.

Including cysteine and phenylalanine, the CDR3 has 13 amino acids. The protein alone is recorded here. The germline V gene supplies CDR1 SGHRS and CDR2 YFSETQ. Per sample, approximately 250 ng of peripheral blood genomic DNA, approximately 41,000 genome equivalents, was used for TRB amplification. TRB rearrangements were amplified by multiplex PCR following a touch-down protocol, with the TRB-A and TRB-B primer pools mixed in one tube. Illumina adapters and sample indices were added to the amplicons through two consecutive PCR reactions performed with Phusion HS II polymerase. Amplicons were gel-purified with the NucleoSpin Gel and PCR Clean-up kit, then quantified by Qubit and quality-checked on an Agilent 2100 Bioanalyzer. Libraries were sequenced on an Illumina MiSeq using 600-cycle, single-indexed, paired-end runs. The authors processed their data as follows. MiXCR version 2.1.12 with the default MiXCR reference library was used to align and assemble TRB reads. Each unique CDR3 nucleotide sequence defined a clone, and only productive sequences with at least two reads were analysed. Alpha-parameterized diversity profiles (alpha 0 to 5), including the Shannon (alpha 1) and Simpson (alpha 2) indices, were computed with an R script to assess repertoire diversity. The tcR package was used to compute combinatorial TRB VJ usage, which was then compared between cohorts by principal component analysis with ade4. TCRbeta CDR3s were clustered with GLIPH on cohort pairs matched by age and read depth, and cluster frequencies were compared by Wilcoxon test. TCRdb reprocessed the reads, reporting each CDR3 protein sequence once and no DNA. TCRdb assigned the V and J calls; the authors' analysis was not used. The record for this sample contains fewer than 7,000 distinct CDR3 sequences. The top ten clonotypes cover roughly 15% of the sample.

These data also formed part of another study, on T cell repertoires in aging, cancer and after chemotherapy. Per that second paper: Donors were distributed across six age groups ranging from 30 or younger to 70 or older, with at least three individuals included per group. Control TCR repertoires from healthy donors were recorded across several months to years, and re-sampling revealed clear clonal overlap. The full dataset contained roughly 9 million TCR reads. Compared with age-matched healthy donors, untreated patients with either hematological or solid cancers had significantly lower TCR diversity in the blood along with higher clonality. In healthy donors, the decline in TCR diversity with age was mainly explained by loss of richness, whereas in cancer patients loss of evenness was also found to contribute. In both cancer cohorts, median generation probability rose over the chemotherapy interval, which suggests that the repertoire was reconstituted through rebound thymic output. According to the authors, the repertoire data do not permit conclusions about immunological memory after chemotherapy. To look at immunoaging and at how T cells reconstitute after chemotherapy, the study profiled TCR beta repertoires in peripheral blood from both healthy donors and cancer patients. A cohort of over 200 cancer patients (about 94 with hematological and around 120 with solid cancers) was assembled, and 95 to 100 healthy donors were included as a reference group. MiXCR versions 2.12 and 3.0.5 were used to process TRB sequences. The repertoire metrics were Shannon diversity, evenness, clonality (defined as one minus evenness), and alpha-parameterized diversity profiles covering alpha 0 to 5. The IGoR algorithm was used to compute generation probabilities of clones in paired pre- and post-chemotherapy samples.

The chain links TRBV5-1 with TRBJ2-3. The sequenced sample consisted of peripheral blood. The TCR was taken from a human donor in good health. The CDR3 region: CASRNGSTDTQYF.